This T cell receptor (beta chain) stems from a study of T cell repertoires in cytomegalovirus infection. Study-wide background: Public TCR beta signature analysis indicated the presence of both CMV infection and matching HLA type.

Deletions cut 7 bases from V and 4 bases from J, with 19 bases between. This CDR3 is 14 amino acids long. Germline V CDR1 and CDR2: SQVTM, ANQGSEA. Via MiXCR, TCRdb re-called the reads, giving one row per CDR3 protein. The table lists some 180,000 distinct CDR3 sequences, less than 9.5% of them singletons. This clonotype has only a few counts. The sample consisted of PBMCs. The chain recombines TRBV29-1 with TRBJ2-5; D could derive from TRBD1 or TRBD2 (6 bases each). This receptor was obtained from a human donor in good health (CMV status not recorded). Some clones in this sample may be carry-over from other donors' samples. The CDR3 DNA reads as TGCAGCGGGAGACCCGGTGGAGGGGGAGAGACCCAGTACTTC. It yields the protein CSGRPGGGGETQYF.